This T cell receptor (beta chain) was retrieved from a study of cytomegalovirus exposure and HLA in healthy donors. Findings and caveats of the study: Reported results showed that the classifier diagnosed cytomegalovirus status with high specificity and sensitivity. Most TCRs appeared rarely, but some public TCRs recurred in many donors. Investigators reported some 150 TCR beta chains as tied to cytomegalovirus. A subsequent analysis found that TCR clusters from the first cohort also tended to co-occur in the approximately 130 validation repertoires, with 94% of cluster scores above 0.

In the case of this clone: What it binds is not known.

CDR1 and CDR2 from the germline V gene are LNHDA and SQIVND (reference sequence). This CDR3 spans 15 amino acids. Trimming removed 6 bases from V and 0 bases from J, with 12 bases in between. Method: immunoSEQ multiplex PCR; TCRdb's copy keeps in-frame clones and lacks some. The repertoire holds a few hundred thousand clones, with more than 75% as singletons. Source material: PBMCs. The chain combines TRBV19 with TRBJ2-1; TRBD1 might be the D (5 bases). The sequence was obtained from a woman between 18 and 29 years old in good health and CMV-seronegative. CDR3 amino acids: CASSVRVFSYNEQFF. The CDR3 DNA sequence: TGTGCCAGTAGCGTCAGGGTCTTCTCCTACAATGAGCAGTTCTTC.